Listed below are T cell receptor beta chains from one sample, sequenced in a study of blood T cell repertoires in COVID-19. The data were produced by immunoSEQ multiplex PCR, yet TCRdb's version contains in-frame clones alone and is incomplete. The sample lists approximately 88,000 clones; 80% were seen once. The sample comprised peripheral blood. Receptors originate from a man aged 50 or older who had recovered from COVID-19. Each CDR3 is given with its conserved first and last residue. A D gene is named only where the DNA matches it firmly. Not all rows give a size; the values are once, few, many and, for expanded clones, a class.

length,V,D,J,size,DNA,CDR3
14,TRBV10-3,TRBD1,TRBJ1-2,.,TGTGCCATCAGTGAGGACAGGGGGATTAATGGCTACACCTTC,CAISEDRGINGYTF
13,TRBV9,.,TRBJ1-3,few,TGTGCCAGCAGTCCAGGACTCGTCGACACCATATATTTT,CASSPGLVDTIYF
15,TRBV9,.,TRBJ1-6,.,TGTGCCAGCAGCGTCTCAGGACAGACCCCCTCACCCCTCCACTTT,CASSVSGQTPSPLHF
17,TRBV18,.,TRBJ1-2,.,TGTGCCAGCTCACCGGGTGTGGGCCCCGCTACCTCCTATGGCTACACCTTC,CASSPGVGPATSYGYTF
16,TRBV4-3,TRBD2,TRBJ2-3,.,TGCGCCAGCAGCCAAGACCTAGCGGGAGGTACAGATACGCAGTATTTT,CASSQDLAGGTDTQYF
14,TRBV7-2,TRBD1,TRBJ2-1,.,TGTGCCAGCAGCGCCCGGGTCCGGGACAGGGCACAGTTCTTC,CASSARVRDRAQFF
16,TRBV18,TRBD1,TRBJ1-5,once,TGTGCCAGCTCACTTCAGGGGGCCGTCGGCAATCAGCCCCAGCATTTT,CASSLQGAVGNQPQHF
15,TRBV5-6,.,TRBJ1-2,few,TGTGCCAGCAGCCTAAATTCCAGGTCTGGATATGGCTACACCTTC,CASSLNSRSGYGYTF
15,TRBV7-8,.,TRBJ2-3,.,TGTGCCAGCAGCTCCTTCGGACAGCTCACAGATACGCAGTATTTT,CASSSFGQLTDTQYF
13,TRBV7-9,.,TRBJ1-2,.,TGTGCCAGCAGCGGCGAGACAGGCTATGGCTACACCTTC,CASSGETGYGYTF
13,TRBV11-2,TRBD1,TRBJ2-7,.,TGTGCCAGCAGCTCGGACAGGGGCACCGAGCAGTACTTC,CASSSDRGTEQYF
15,TRBV19,.,TRBJ1-2,.,TGTGCCAGTAGTATTTTGTTCGGAGCCGGGGTCGGCTACACCTTC,CASSILFGAGVGYTF
15,TRBV2,.,TRBJ1-6,.,TGTGCCAGCAAAACCCGGGAGCTAGGGAATTCACCCCTCCACTTT,CASKTRELGNSPLHF
14,TRBV18,TRBD1,TRBJ2-3,.,TGTGCCAGCTCACCTGGGACAGGGGACGATACGCAGTATTTT,CASSPGTGDDTQYF
14,TRBV2,.,TRBJ1-1,.,TGTGCCAGCAGTGGATGGGAGGGGTGGACTGAAGCTTTCTTT,CASSGWEGWTEAFF
15,TRBV7-9,TRBD1,TRBJ2-5,.,TGTGCCAGCAGCTTTCGAGGGACAGGGGACGAGACCCAGTACTTC,CASSFRGTGDETQYF
20,TRBV9,TRBD2,TRBJ2-2,.,TGTGCCAGCAGCGTAGAAGGGCTAGCGGGTTCGAACTGGGACACCGGGGAGCTGTTTTTT,CASSVEGLAGSNWDTGELFF
14,TRBV30,TRBD1,TRBJ2-5,.,TGTGCCTGGAGTAGGGGACAGGGGACGGAGACCCAGTACTTC,CAWSRGQGTETQYF
15,TRBV7-9,TRBD1,TRBJ2-2,.,TGTGCCAGCACCGACAGGGCTCCGAACACCGGGGAGCTGTTTTTT,CASTDRAPNTGELFF
17,TRBV18,.,TRBJ1-5,once,TGTGCCAGCTCACCACCCCAGGGTCCAGGGAGCAATCAGCCCCAGCATTTT,CASSPPQGPGSNQPQHF
13,TRBV5-1,.,TRBJ1-1,.,TGCGCCAGCAGCTTCCAGTCGAACACTGAAGCTTTCTTT,CASSFQSNTEAFF
12,TRBV27,TRBD1,TRBJ1-2,.,TGTGCCAGCAGAACAGGGGGAGGAGGCTACACCTTC,CASRTGGGGYTF
15,TRBV5-4,.,TRBJ2-7,few,TGTGCCAGCAGCTTGAGGTACGAGCGCTCCTACGAGCAGTACTTC,CASSLRYERSYEQYF
15,TRBV6-5,TRBD1,TRBJ1-1,.,TGTGCCAGCAGGGACCAGGACAGGGTGAACACTGAAGCTTTCTTT,CASRDQDRVNTEAFF
14,TRBV2,.,TRBJ2-2,medium-sized,TGTGCCAGCAGTACGCCCCGGGGGGCGCGGGAGCTGTTTTTT,CASSTPRGARELFF
14,TRBV18,.,TRBJ1-5,once,TGTGCCAGCTCACCGAAGCAGGGCAATCAGCCCCAGCATTTT,CASSPKQGNQPQHF
17,TRBV5-6,TRBD2,TRBJ2-6,once,TGTGCCAGCACCCCGGGAGGAACCTCCTCTGGGGCCAACGTCCTGACTTTC,CASTPGGTSSGANVLTF
16,TRBV6-5,TRBD2,TRBJ2-1,once,TGTGCCAGCAGTTACGCTATCGGCGGGAGTCCCAATGAGCAGTTCTTC,CASSYAIGGSPNEQFF
13,TRBV30,.,TRBJ1-2,.,TGTGCCTGGAGTTCGGGGGTGGGCTATGGCTACACCTTC,CAWSSGVGYGYTF
14,TRBV7-9,TRBD1,TRBJ1-5,.,TGTGCCAGCAGCCTACAGGGGTCCAATCAGCCCCAGCATTTT,CASSLQGSNQPQHF
16,TRBV3-1/TRBV3-2,.,TRBJ2-1,once,TGTGCCAGCAGCCCCCAATTTAAGACGGGGGACAATGAGCAGTTCTTC,CASSPQFKTGDNEQFF
14,TRBV19,TRBD1,TRBJ2-1,.,TGTGCCAGTAGTACCCAACAGGGGGGCAATGAGCAGTTCTTC,CASSTQQGGNEQFF
14,TRBV4-1,TRBD1,TRBJ1-2,once,TGCGCCAGCAGCCCTGGGACAGGGATTTATGGCTACACCTTC,CASSPGTGIYGYTF
17,TRBV19,TRBD1,TRBJ2-7,.,TGTGCCAGTAGTTCCCGAGGGACAGGAGGATTTCTAAACGAGCAGTACTTC,CASSSRGTGGFLNEQYF
11,TRBV2,.,TRBJ1-4,.,TGTGCCAGCGGGCAAGACGAAAAACTGTTTTTT,CASGQDEKLFF
13,TRBV4-3,.,TRBJ2-5,.,TGCGCCAGCAGCCTAGAACTTTGGGAGACCCAGTACTTC,CASSLELWETQYF
14,TRBV10-2,TRBD1,TRBJ1-1,.,TGCGCCAGCAGTGAGTACAGGGGGAACACTGAAGCTTTCTTT,CASSEYRGNTEAFF
15,TRBV7-6,.,TRBJ2-2,.,TGTGCCAGCAGCTTAGTTCGGGGGAACGTCGGGGAGCTGTTTTTT,CASSLVRGNVGELFF
18,TRBV24-1,TRBD1,TRBJ2-2,.,TGTGCCACCAGTGACCCCCCGGGACAGGGGGTGAACACCGGGGAGCTGTTTTTT,CATSDPPGQGVNTGELFF